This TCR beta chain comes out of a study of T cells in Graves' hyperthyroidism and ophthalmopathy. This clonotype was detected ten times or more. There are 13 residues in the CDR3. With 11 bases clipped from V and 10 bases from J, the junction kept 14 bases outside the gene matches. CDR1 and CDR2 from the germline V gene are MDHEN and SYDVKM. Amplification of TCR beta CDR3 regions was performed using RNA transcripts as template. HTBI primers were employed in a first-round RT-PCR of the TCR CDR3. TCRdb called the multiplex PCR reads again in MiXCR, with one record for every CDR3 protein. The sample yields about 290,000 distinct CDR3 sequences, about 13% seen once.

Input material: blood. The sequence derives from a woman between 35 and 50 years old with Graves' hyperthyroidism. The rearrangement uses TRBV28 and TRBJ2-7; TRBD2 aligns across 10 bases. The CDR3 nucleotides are TGTGCCTGCTCGCCCGGACTAGCGGTCTTACAGTACTTC. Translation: CACSPGLAVLQYF.